This T cell receptor (beta chain) comes out of a study of blood T cell repertoires in COVID-19. The protocol was immunoSEQ multiplex PCR, while the TCRdb copy is restricted to in-frame clones and leaves out a portion. The sample holds 150,000 to 200,000 clones, 60% to 80% seen once. Ages ranged from about 18 to 89 years, with residence in about 24 US areas. The receptor comes from a woman between 45 and 65 years old who had recovered from COVID-19. The sequenced sample consisted of PBMCs or T cells enriched from blood (not recorded which).

This chain's CDR3 is CASSLTGLHNEQFF. DNA of the CDR3: TGTGCCAGCAGCTTAACGGGACTTCACAATGAGCAGTTCTTC. This chain links TRBV7-2 with TRBJ2-1; D possibly corresponds to TRBD2 (6 bases). Looked up from germline, CDR1 is SGHTA and CDR2 is FQGNSA. With 2 bases removed from V and 5 bases from J, the gap between germline ends came to 10 bases. The CDR3 extends over 14 amino acids. Filled out from reference TRBV7-2 and TRBJ2-1, the complete variable domain reads GAGVSQSPSNKVTEKGKDVELRCDPISGHTALYWYRQSLGQGLEFLIYFQGNSAPDKSGLPSDRFSAERTGGSVSTLTIQRTQQEDSAVYLCASSLTGLHNEQFFGPGTRLTVL.